This TCR beta chain was captured in a study of glioma-infiltrating T cells after dendritic cell vaccination. V was clipped by 2 bases and J by 7 bases, with 11 bases between them. CDR1 MDHEN and CDR2 SYDVKM come from the germline V gene. The CDR3 runs to 14 residues. This clone was seen a few times. Sequencing used immunoSEQ multiplex PCR; TCRdb keeps in-frame clones, though not all of them. The table lists just over 95,000 clones, 70% to 80% of them singletons. The specimen comprised blood, sampled before dendritic cell vaccination. The TCR originated in a human donor with glioblastoma. The chain uses TRBV28 and TRBJ1-4, with D tentatively TRBD1 (6 bases). DNA of the CDR3: TGTGCCAGCAGTTTAGGGGGCTCCTTTGAAAAACTGTTTTTT. Amino acid sequence: CASSLGGSFEKLFF. Filled out from reference TRBV28 and TRBJ1-4, the complete variable domain reads DVKVTQSSRYLVKRTGEKVFLECVQDMDHENMFWYRQDPGLGLRLIYFSYDVKMKEKGDIPEGYSVSREKKERFSLILESASTNQTSMYLCASSLGGSFEKLFFGSGTQLSVL.